This T cell receptor (beta chain) came from a study of blood T cell repertoires in COVID-19. As for the study in general: Researchers got acute and convalescent COVID-19 samples from the United States, Italy and Spain. From T cells, B-cell-depleted T cells, or PBMCs came the material, which was cDNA or gDNA.

In the authors' methods: Estimation of nucleated cell counts relied on the amplification of reference gene primers. Profiled with immunoSEQ multiplex PCR; TCRdb holds only in-frame clones, not every one. The V and J calls and clone size were taken over from that table, and D and trimming were inferred from the DNA. The table lists about 260,000 clones, about 87% of them singletons, with around 7.8% in the top ten. Deletions cut 10 bases from V and 4 bases from J, with 21 bases between. CDR3 length equals 15 residues. Looked up from germline, CDR1 is KGHDR and CDR2 is SFDVKD. The sequenced sample was peripheral blood. This receptor was obtained from a human donor in a cohort sampled during active COVID-19. This chain connects TRBV24-1 to TRBJ2-5, with D possibly matching TRBD1 (6 bases). The CDR3 is CATGTSWGGGETQYF. CDR3 sequence (DNA): TGTGCCACGGGGACATCCTGGGGTGGTGGAGAGACCCAGTACTTC.